The 31 T cell receptor beta chains listed next were all sequenced from one sample in a study of blood T cells in healthy people across ages. Next came a second PCR, run for about 6 to 12 cycles, which used a sample-barcoded 5' primer along with a J-beta primer mix. MiXCR, applied by TCRdb to the 5' RACE reads, yields one record per CDR3 protein. The sample yields about 800,000 distinct CDR3 sequences, just under 25% seen once. These records were also assigned to another study, of T cells of mothers and their children.

The sequencing sample was made of blood. The receptors come from a boy younger than 18 in good health.

Only one count was recorded for this clonotype. The chain has TRBV4-1 and TRBJ1-4; perhaps TRBD1 as D (5 bases). The V gene lost 0 bases and the J gene lost 5 bases, with 16 bases spanning the gap. CDR1 and CDR2 from the germline V gene are MGHRA and YSYEKL. This CDR3 region has 17 residues. The CDR3 loop reads CASSQDSAGRTNEKLFF. The CDR3 nucleotides read TGCGCCAGCAGCCAAGATTCAGCCGGGAGGACAAATGAAAAACTGTTTTTT.

V usage is TRBV24-1 and J usage is TRBJ2-1, with TRBD2 identical over 11 bases. There are 16 residues in the CDR3. V shed 4 bases, J shed 2 bases, and the junction held 3 bases outside the gene matches. Germline CDR1 is KGHDR and CDR2 is SFDVKD. The CDR3 reads CATSDVLAGAYNEQFF. The CDR3 coding sequence is TGTGCCACCAGTGACGTACTAGCGGGAGCCTACAATGAGCAGTTCTTC.

This clonotype showed up just a few times. The DNA for the CDR3 is TGCAGCGTTGGAAGGACCAGCGGCTACGAGCAGTACTTC. Its protein is CSVGRTSGYEQYF. The gene calls are TRBV29-1 and TRBJ2-7; tentatively, D is TRBD2 (5 bases). The CDR3 has 13 residues. V lost 4 bases and J 3 bases, leaving 13 bases between the germline ends. The germline V gene encodes CDR1 SQVTM and CDR2 ANQGSEA.

The genes are TRBV7-9 and TRBJ2-5; TRBD2 agrees at 9 bases. In germline, CDR1 is SEHNR, CDR2 FQNEAQ (reference sequence). With V trimmed by 4 bases and J by 3 bases, 9 bases remained unmatched. There are 16 residues in the CDR3. The CDR3 is CASSYSEGLAEETQYF. CDR3 DNA sequence: TGTGCCAGCAGCTACTCCGAGGGACTAGCCGAAGAGACCCAGTACTTC.

This clonotype was observed a few times. The chain links TRBV7-2 to TRBJ2-3; D is ambiguous. The V and J ends lost 1 base and 1 base respectively, with 3 bases between them. This CDR3 spans 13 amino acids. CDR1 and CDR2 from the germline V gene are SGHTA and FQGNSA. The CDR3 loop reads CASSLVRTDTQYF. The CDR3 DNA follows: TGTGCCAGCAGCTTAGTACGCACAGATACGCAGTATTTT.

This clonotype came up a few times. V and J are TRBV10-3 and TRBJ2-5, with 13 bases fitting TRBD2. J was trimmed by 4 bases and V by 6 bases; bases with no gene match: 5. The germline V gene has CDR1 ENHRY and CDR2 SYGVKD. CDR3 size: 15 residues. The CDR3 DNA is TGTGCCATCAGCGGACTAGCGGGAGTCACAGAGACCCAGTACTTC. It codes for CAISGLAGVTETQYF.

The chain uses TRBV3-1 and TRBJ2-7, with 7 nucleotides matching TRBD2. The CDR3 sequence is 15 residues long. J gave up 6 bases and V 0 bases, and 8 bases lay outside the gene matches. Germline lookup yields CDR1 LGHDT and CDR2 YNNKEL (reference sequence). The CDR3 reads CASSQDVGRAVEQYF. The CDR3 coding sequence is TGTGCCAGCAGCCAAGACGTGGGGAGGGCCGTCGAGCAGTACTTC.

The gene calls are TRBV27 and TRBJ1-2; the match to TRBD1 covers 7 bases. J was trimmed by 3 bases and V by 2 bases; bases with no gene match: 3. CDR1 and CDR2 (germline): MNHEY, SMNVEV (reference sequence). The CDR3 sequence is 14 residues long. This CDR3 is CASSLGGQYYGYTF. CDR3 nucleotide sequence: TGTGCCAGCAGTTTAGGGGGACAGTACTATGGCTACACCTTC.

This clonotype was seen only a few times. The J gene is TRBJ2-3, the V gene TRBV29-1; D not resolved. Germline V gene data show CDR1 as SQVTM and CDR2 as ANQGSEA. CDR3 size: 11 residues. V lost 7 bases to trimming and J lost 2 bases, with 7 bases between them. CDR3 protein: CSAKNTDTQYF. The CDR3 DNA reads as TGCAGCGCCAAAAACACAGATACGCAGTATTTT.

The CDR3 bases are TGTGCCAGTAGTAGTACCTGGGGTTGGGAGACCCAGTACTTC. Protein product: CASSSTWGWETQYF. The chain employs TRBV19 and TRBJ2-7; D unclear. Judging by the DNA end, TRBJ2-5 fits better; the J call may be wrong. This CDR3 has 14 residues. Germline CDR1 is LNHDA and CDR2 is SQIVND (reference sequence).

This clonotype was observed a handful of times. V and J are TRBV27 and TRBJ2-3, with 9 bases identical to TRBD1. V lost 5 bases to trimming and J lost 6 bases; unmatched junction nucleotides: 6. Germline lookup yields CDR1 MNHEY and CDR2 SMNVEV (reference sequence). This CDR3 spans 14 amino acids. CDR3 sequence reads: CASSRDRAVDTQYF. The CDR3 region has the DNA TGTGCCAGCAGTCGGGACAGGGCAGTGGATACGCAGTATTTT.

This clonotype was counted between two and nine times. The chain is built from TRBV5-1 and TRBJ2-5, with D possibly called TRBD1 or TRBD2 (5 bases each). The J call is in doubt because the DNA end fits TRBJ2-7 better. CDR1 SGHRS and CDR2 YFSETQ come from the germline V gene. The CDR3 has 15 residues. The DNA for the CDR3 is TGCGCCAGCAGCCCCGGGACGGTGGGCTACTACGAGCAGTACTTC. This codes for CASSPGTVGYYEQYF.

This clonotype was counted between two and nine times. J is TRBJ1-4 and V is TRBV12-3 or TRBV12-4; D is undetermined. Deletions cut 3 bases from V and 4 bases from J, with 9 bases between. The CDR3 totals 14 residues. In DNA form, the CDR3 reads TGTGCCAGCAGTTTGTTTCTCGGTAATGAAAAACTGTTTTTT. Protein sequence: CASSLFLGNEKLFF.

In its sample, this clonotype was seen a few times. The chain has TRBV4-1 and TRBJ2-7; D perhaps matches TRBD2 (5 bases). V lost 1 base to trimming and J lost 2 bases, with 18 bases between them. CDR1 is MGHRA and CDR2 is YSYEKL in the germline V gene. CDR3 length equals 17 residues. The CDR3 spells CASSQARDPDGPYEQYF. The CDR3 DNA reads TGCGCCAGCAGCCAAGCCCGGGATCCGGACGGGCCCTACGAGCAGTACTTC.

The rearrangement links TRBV7-6 to TRBJ2-1; D might be TRBD1 (6 bases). CDR3 length: 12 residues. V lost 6 bases and J lost 5, with 8 bases in between. Germline V lookup: CDR1 SGHVS, CDR2 FNYEAQ. As DNA, the CDR3 is TGTGCCAGCAGGCGGACAGACAATGAGCAGTTCTTC. This gives the protein CASRRTDNEQFF. Combining the CDR3 with reference TRBV7-6 and TRBJ2-1 gives the whole variable domain GAGVSQSPRYKVTKRGQDVALRCDPISGHVSLYWYRQALGQGPEFLTYFNYEAQQDKSGLPNDRFSAERPEGSISTLTIQRTEQRDSAMYRCASRRTDNEQFFGPGTRLTVL.

This clonotype was seen a few times. This chain uses TRBV5-6 with TRBJ1-5, with 7 bases matching TRBD1. The CDR3 sequence is 14 residues long. Germline-derived CDR1 and CDR2 are SGHDT and YYEEEE. The V gene end was trimmed by 2 bases and the J gene end by 2 bases; junction bases not matched to a gene: 1. CDR3 amino acids: CASSFTGGNQPQHF. CDR3 coding DNA: TGTGCCAGCAGCTTTACAGGGGGCAATCAGCCCCAGCATTTT. The full variable domain, with the rest looked up from reference TRBV5-6 and TRBJ1-5, is DAGVTQSPTHLIKTRGQQVTLRCSPKSGHDTVSWYQQALGQGPQFIFQYYEEEERQRGNFPDRFSGHQFPNYSSELNVNALLLGDSALYLCASSFTGGNQPQHFGDGTRLSIL.

V gene TRBV5-1 combines with J gene TRBJ2-7; either TRBD1 or TRBD2 may supply D (5 bases each). Germline loops: CDR1 SGHRS, CDR2 YFSETQ. V was cut by 4 bases and J by 1 base, with 18 bases left in between. CDR3 length equals 16 residues. The CDR3 here is CASSLSFGTDSYEQYF. For the CDR3, the DNA is TGCGCCAGCAGCCTAAGCTTTGGGACGGATTCCTACGAGCAGTACTTC.

In this sample, this clonotype turned up many times. The V call is TRBV3-1, the J call TRBJ1-1, with D hard to call. CDR1 LGHDT and CDR2 YNNKEL come from the germline V gene (reference sequence). This CDR3 is 13 amino acids long. The V and J ends lost 4 bases and 4 bases respectively, with 10 bases between them. The CDR3 is CASSPKYGTEAFF. The DNA for the CDR3 is TGTGCCAGCAGCCCAAAATATGGCACTGAAGCTTTCTTT.

This clonotype was counted a few times. This rearrangement joins TRBV9 to TRBJ1-4; no clear D. Trimming cost V 3 bases and J 0 bases, with 12 bases left between them. The CDR3 totals 16 residues. From germline, CDR1 is SGDLS and CDR2 YYNGEE. CDR3 in DNA: TGTGCCAGCAGCGCGTGGGAGTCTGCAACTAATGAAAAACTGTTTTTT. It codes for CASSAWESATNEKLFF. Drawing the rest from reference TRBV9 and TRBJ1-4, the complete variable domain is DSGVTQTPKHLITATGQRVTLRCSPRSGDLSVYWYQQSLDQGLQFLIQYYNGEERAKGNILERFSAQQFPDLHSELNLSSLELGDSALYFCASSAWESATNEKLFFGSGTQLSVL.

As concerns this clonotype: One junction end does not reproduce the germline sequence, and a read error may be involved. The rearrangement uses TRBV20-1 and TRBJ2-5, with 7 bases that match TRBD2. CDR1 and CDR2 from the germline V gene are DFQATT and SNEGSKA (reference sequence). The CDR3 sequence is 15 residues long. This CDR3 is CGARGEGLGEETQYF. In DNA form, the CDR3 reads TGCGGTGCTAGAGGGGAGGGATTGGGGGAGGAGACCCAGTACTTC.

The chain joins TRBV27 to TRBJ2-6, with unresolved D. The CDR3 is 13 amino acids. Trimming stripped 4 bases from V and 6 bases from J, with 7 bases between. Germline lookup yields CDR1 MNHEY and CDR2 SMNVEV (reference sequence). The CDR3 sequence: CASSSIPANVLTF. For the CDR3, the DNA is TGTGCCAGCAGTTCCATACCGGCCAACGTCCTGACTTTC.

This clonotype was counted only a few times. The genes are TRBV7-8 and TRBJ2-7; either TRBD1 or TRBD2 may fit D (5 bases each). CDR3 length: 15 amino acids. Trimming left V 1 base short and J 3 bases short, with 13 bases between. CDR1 SGHVS and CDR2 FQNEAQ come from the germline V gene. In DNA form, the CDR3 reads TGTGCCAGCAGCTTAGAGGCAGGGAGTCACTACGAGCAGTACTTC. Translating it yields CASSLEAGSHYEQYF.

This clonotype was observed a few times. The chain carries TRBV7-8 and TRBJ2-7; tentative D call: TRBD1 (5 bases). Trimming pared 8 bases from V and 6 bases from J, leaving 17 bases between. This CDR3 region has 13 residues. Germline V gene data show CDR1 as SGHVS and CDR2 as FQNEAQ. The CDR3 is CASQDGQGREQYF. As DNA, the CDR3 is TGTGCCAGCCAAGATGGGCAGGGTCGCGAGCAGTACTTC.

The chain employs TRBV28 and TRBJ2-7; 11 bases are a match to TRBD2. The germline gives CDR1 MDHEN, CDR2 SYDVKM. The CDR3 covers 16 residues. V lost 3 bases and J lost 2; bases outside the gene matches: 6. The CDR3 nucleotides are TGTGCCAGCAGTTTTTCTATGACTAGCGGGACCTACGAGCAGTACTTC. Its protein product is CASSFSMTSGTYEQYF.

This clonotype has just a few counts. The V gene is TRBV4-3, the J gene TRBJ2-7, with D uncertain. Trimming stripped 3 bases from V and 7 bases from J, with 22 bases between. Germline V gives CDR1 LGHNA, CDR2 YSLEER. The length of the CDR3 is 16 residues. Here the CDR3 reads CASSHALRVPQWEQYF. Written as DNA, the CDR3 is TGCGCCAGCAGCCACGCGCTTCGAGTACCCCAGTGGGAGCAGTACTTC.

This clonotype appeared a few times. This rearrangement joins TRBV5-1 to TRBJ2-4; D is perhaps TRBD1 (5 bases). The V and J ends lost 4 bases and 8 bases respectively, with 16 bases between them. CDR3 length equals 14 residues. Germline lookup yields CDR1 SGHRS and CDR2 YFSETQ. This CDR3 reads CASSIQGEVDIQYF. The CDR3 nucleotides read TGCGCCAGCAGCATCCAGGGTGAGGTGGACATTCAGTACTTC.

The chain employs TRBV28 and TRBJ2-7; D is possibly TRBD1 or TRBD2 (5 bases each). The CDR3 contains 14 residues. Between the trimmed V and J ends, which lost 8 bases and 3 bases, there was a span of 17 bases. Germline V gene data show CDR1 as MDHEN and CDR2 as SYDVKM. CDR3 in DNA: TGTGCCAGCCTCGGGGCGGAACCAAACTACGAGCAGTACTTC. Translated: CASLGAEPNYEQYF. The full variable domain, in which reference TRBV28 and TRBJ2-7 provide the parts outside the CDR3, is DVKVTQSSRYLVKRTGEKVFLECVQDMDHENMFWYRQDPGLGLRLIYFSYDVKMKEKGDIPEGYSVSREKKERFSLILESASTNQTSMYLCASLGAEPNYEQYFGPGTRLTVT.

CDR3 in amino acids: CSGRKETQYF. CDR3 nucleotide sequence: TGCAGTGGCCGAAAAGAGACCCAGTACTTC. The gene calls are TRBV20-1 and TRBJ2-5; D is unresolved. Germline CDR1 DFQATT, CDR2 SNEGSKA (reference sequence). The CDR3 is 10 amino acids. V gave up 7 bases and J gave up 3 bases, with 6 bases separating them.

This chain connects TRBV6-2 or TRBV6-3 to TRBJ2-3, with D tentatively TRBD1 or TRBD2 (5 bases each). V lost 0 bases, J lost 4 bases, and 11 bases lay in between. The CDR3 extends over 15 amino acids. The germline gives CDR1 MNHEY, CDR2 SVGEGT. The CDR3 DNA sequence: TGTGCCAGCAGTTACTCCACCCCGGGGCCAGATACGCAGTATTTT. Translating it yields CASSYSTPGPDTQYF.

The chain couples TRBV20-1 to TRBJ2-3, with TRBD1 identical over 8 bases. V was clipped by 6 bases and J by 0 bases; unmatched bases: 2. This CDR3 is built from 13 residues. Germline lookup yields CDR1 DFQATT and CDR2 SNEGSKA (reference sequence). The CDR3 loop reads CSARDRSTDTQYF. The DNA for the CDR3 is TGCAGTGCCCGGGACAGGAGCACAGATACGCAGTATTTT.

This clonotype has a handful of counts. The V and J genes are TRBV5-1 and TRBJ2-5, with a weak D call TRBD2 (6 bases). The germline V and J ends were trimmed by 3 bases and 5 bases, with 23 bases remaining between them. The CDR3 runs to 17 residues. Per germline, CDR1 SGHRS and CDR2 YFSETQ. The CDR3 nucleotides are TGCGCCAGCAGCTCCGGGAGCCGGCAAGTCCGCACGGAGACCCAGTACTTC. This encodes CASSSGSRQVRTETQYF.